This is a list of T cell receptor beta chains from one sample in a study of blood T cell repertoires in COVID-19. TCRdb's copy holds only in-frame clones and misses some; the assay was immunoSEQ multiplex PCR. Of about 35,000 clones in the sample, roughly 80% were seen once. The specimen sequenced was peripheral blood. The receptors derive from a man in his sixties in a cohort sampled during active COVID-19. CDR3s include the opening cysteine and the closing phenylalanine or tryptophan. The D gene is left open where the match is weak. Not all rows give a size; the values are once, few, many and, for expanded clones, a class.

clone size | J gene | D gene | V gene | CDR3 DNA | CDR3 protein
few | TRBJ1-6 | TRBD1 | TRBV27 | TGTGCCAGCAGTTTTCACCGGGACAGCTATAATTCACCCCTCCACTTT | CASSFHRDSYNSPLHF
. | TRBJ1-4 | TRBD1 | TRBV5-5 | TGTGCCAGCAGCTTGCCAGGGGGCAAGGAAAAACTGTTTTTT | CASSLPGGKEKLFF
once | TRBJ2-3 | TRBD2 | TRBV24-1 | TGTGCCACCAGTGTGAGCGGGGGGCCCCCGGATACGCAGTATTTT | CATSVSGGPPDTQYF
. | TRBJ2-5 | TRBD1 | TRBV28 | TGTGCCAGCAGCTCATTCACCGGGACAGACCAAGAGACCCAGTACTTC | CASSSFTGTDQETQYF
. | TRBJ2-1 | TRBD2 | TRBV4-1 | TGCGCCAGCAGCCCTCGACTAGCGGGAGTCGTTTATGAGCAGTTCTTC | CASSPRLAGVVYEQFF
. | TRBJ2-3 | . | TRBV30 | TGTGCCTGGAACCGAGGGATGGGGACAGATACGCAGTATTTT | CAWNRGMGTDTQYF
. | TRBJ2-7 | . | TRBV7-2 | TGTGCCAGCAGCCCTACCCGGGGTCTTAAGGAGCAGTACTTC | CASSPTRGLKEQYF
. | TRBJ2-7 | TRBD1 | TRBV5-6 | TGTGCCAGCAGCCGCCGGGACAGTTACTACGAGCAGTACTTC | CASSRRDSYYEQYF
. | TRBJ1-2 | . | TRBV5-5 | TGTGCCAGCAGCTTCGCCTACGACAGACGCGACTATGGCTACACCTTC | CASSFAYDRRDYGYTF
. | TRBJ1-5 | TRBD1 | TRBV6-2/TRBV6-3 | TGTGCCAGCAGTTCCGACAGGGCGAAAAAGCGAAGCAATCAGCCCCAGCATTTT | CASSSDRAKKRSNQPQHF
few | TRBJ2-7 | TRBD2 | TRBV30 | TGTGCCTGGAGCTGGAGCGGGAGTACCTACGAGCAGTACTTC | CAWSWSGSTYEQYF
. | TRBJ2-1 | TRBD2 | TRBV5-4 | TGTGCCAGCAGCGCGGGACTAGCGGGGTACAATGAGCAGTTCTTC | CASSAGLAGYNEQFF
. | TRBJ2-2 | . | TRBV28 | TGTGCCAGCCATTTCACCGGGGAGCTGTTTTTT | CASHFTGELFF
few | TRBJ1-6 | . | TRBV10-1 | TGCGCCAGCAGTTTTCCAGATTCACCCCTCCACTTT | CASSFPDSPLHF
. | TRBJ1-1 | . | TRBV6-5 | TGTGCCAGCAGGACGTCGCAGGGGAACACTGAAGCTTTCTTT | CASRTSQGNTEAFF
. | TRBJ1-5 | . | TRBV10-2 | TGCGCCAGCACAGTTTATAGCAATCAGCCCCAGCATTTT | CASTVYSNQPQHF
. | TRBJ2-7 | . | TRBV19 | TGTGCCAGTAGTATAGCTGGCAGGGCACCCGAGCAGTACTTC | CASSIAGRAPEQYF
few | TRBJ1-4 | . | TRBV9 | TGTGCCAGCAGCGCAACGGTATTTGCAACTAATGAAAAACTGTTTTTT | CASSATVFATNEKLFF
. | TRBJ2-7 | TRBD1 | TRBV9 | TGTGCCAGCAGCTTGGGGACAGGGGGGGCCTACGAGCAGTACTTC | CASSLGTGGAYEQYF
. | TRBJ2-7 | TRBD1 | TRBV7-2 | TGTGCCAGCAGCTCTACCGGGACAGGGATCTACGAGCAGTACTTC | CASSSTGTGIYEQYF
. | TRBJ2-1 | TRBD1 | TRBV7-9 | TGTGCCAGCAGCTATTTGACAGGGGGTCCGAACAATGAGCAGTTCTTC | CASSYLTGGPNNEQFF
. | TRBJ2-7 | . | TRBV27 | TGTGCCAGCAGCTTTCACACAGGGTCCTACGAGCAGTACTTC | CASSFHTGSYEQYF
. | TRBJ1-6 | . | TRBV18 | TGTGCCAGCTCACCCAGCCGAGGGCTAGGAAATTCACCCCTCCACTTT | CASSPSRGLGNSPLHF
. | TRBJ2-2 | TRBD2 | TRBV11-2 | TGTGCCAGCACAAGCGGGAGGGCCTCCGGGGAGCTGTTTTTT | CASTSGRASGELFF
. | TRBJ2-7 | . | TRBV4-3 | TGCGCCAGCAGCCAAGTACCCACAAAGGCCGGCGGCACCTACGAGCAGTACTTC | CASSQVPTKAGGTYEQYF
. | TRBJ2-1 | . | TRBV10-3 | TGTGCCATCAGTGAACGGACAAACAATGAGCAGTTCTTC | CAISERTNNEQFF
. | TRBJ1-2 | TRBD1 | TRBV27 | TGTGCCAGCAGTTTATCCCGGGACAGGGGTGGCTACACCTTC | CASSLSRDRGGYTF
. | TRBJ2-1 | . | TRBV4-3 | TGCGCCAGCAGCCAAGGTCATACGGGCTACAATGAGCAGTTCTTC | CASSQGHTGYNEQFF
medium-sized | TRBJ2-7 | . | TRBV5-4 | TGTGCCAGCAGCTCAGAACTAGTTTACGAGCAGTACTTC | CASSSELVYEQYF
. | TRBJ2-2 | TRBD2 | TRBV4-3 | TGCGCCAGCAGACAAGCCCCTAGCGGTTCGAACACCGGGGAGCTGTTTTTT | CASRQAPSGSNTGELFF
. | TRBJ2-3 | TRBD2 | TRBV6-2/TRBV6-3 | TGTGCCAGCAGCCTCGGACTAGCGGGAGTATGGACAGATACGCAGTATTTT | CASSLGLAGVWTDTQYF
. | TRBJ1-6 | . | TRBV9 | TGTGCCAGCAGCGTAGACCTTATCCAGAAGTCACCCCTCCACTTT | CASSVDLIQKSPLHF
. | TRBJ1-1 | TRBD1 | TRBV27 | TGTGCCAGCAGTTTAACCGGGACAGGGGCAGCTGAAGCTTTCTTT | CASSLTGTGAAEAFF
few | TRBJ2-3 | . | TRBV19 | TGTGCCAGTAGTCTACCGGGGACTCCCACGCAGTATTTT | CASSLPGTPTQYF
. | TRBJ2-3 | TRBD2 | TRBV24-1 | TGTGCCACCAGTGGCCGGAATAGCGGGAGTATTACAGATACGCAGTATTTT | CATSGRNSGSITDTQYF
. | TRBJ2-7 | TRBD1 | TRBV28 | TGTGCCAGCAGGGACGCCGGGACAGGGTCCTACGAGCAGTACTTC | CASRDAGTGSYEQYF
large | TRBJ2-1 | TRBD2 | TRBV4-3 | TGCGCCAGCAGCCCATCCCGGACTAGCGGGGGGTTGATTCAGTTCTTC | CASSPSRTSGGLIQFF
. | TRBJ2-1 | . | TRBV4-3 | TGCGCCAGCAGCCAAGATGTGGGGGGCTCCTACAATGAGCAGTTCTTC | CASSQDVGGSYNEQFF
. | TRBJ2-1 | . | TRBV7-2 | TGTGCCAGCAGCTTATCTCCTAAGCAGTTCTTC | CASSLSPKQFF
. | TRBJ2-3 | TRBD2 | TRBV9 | TGTGCCAGCAGCCCCACTAGCGGGAACCTTAAGAGCACAGATACGCAGTATTTT | CASSPTSGNLKSTDTQYF
. | TRBJ1-3 | . | TRBV7-2 | TGTGCCAGCAGCTTAGCGCCGGGAAGAGGCATCAGCTCTGGAAACACCATATATTTT | CASSLAPGRGISSGNTIYF
. | TRBJ1-1 | . | TRBV5-6 | TGTGCCAGCAGCCCGGAGGGGTATAGGCGGTCTGAAGCTTTCTTT | CASSPEGYRRSEAFF
. | TRBJ1-5 | TRBD1 | TRBV19 | TGTGCCAGTAGTATCAAGGACAGGGGCCCCAATCAGCCCCAGCATTTT | CASSIKDRGPNQPQHF
. | TRBJ1-5 | TRBD1 | TRBV10-2 | TGCGCCAGCAGTGCGGGACAGGGTAGCAATCAGCCCCAGCATTTT | CASSAGQGSNQPQHF
. | TRBJ2-7 | . | TRBV2 | TGTGCCAGCAGTACACAGGGCTACGAGCAGTACTTC | CASSTQGYEQYF
. | TRBJ1-1 | . | TRBV21-1 | TGTGCCAGCCGGAGGCAGACGAACACTGAAGCTTTCTTT | CASRRQTNTEAFF
. | TRBJ1-4 | . | TRBV6-5 | TGTGCCAGCTCTATTAGGGGCTATAATGAAAAACTGTTTTTT | CASSIRGYNEKLFF
few | TRBJ2-6 | . | TRBV6-4 | TGTGCCACCACACCGGGGGGGGCCAACGTCCTGACTTTC | CATTPGGANVLTF
. | TRBJ2-3 | . | TRBV4-2 | TGTGCCAGCAGCCAAGGACTAGGCCCAGATACGCAGTATTTT | CASSQGLGPDTQYF
. | TRBJ1-3 | TRBD1 | TRBV7-2 | TGTGCCAGCAGCCCAAACAGGGGGGGAAACACCATATATTTT | CASSPNRGGNTIYF
once | TRBJ2-3 | . | TRBV7-8 | TGTGCCAGCAGCCCCCTCGGCGACATTCCCACAGATACGCAGTATTTT | CASSPLGDIPTDTQYF
. | TRBJ1-3 | . | TRBV5-4 | TGTGCCAGCAGCCCGTACGCAAGAACGGGGGGAAACACCATATATTTT | CASSPYARTGGNTIYF